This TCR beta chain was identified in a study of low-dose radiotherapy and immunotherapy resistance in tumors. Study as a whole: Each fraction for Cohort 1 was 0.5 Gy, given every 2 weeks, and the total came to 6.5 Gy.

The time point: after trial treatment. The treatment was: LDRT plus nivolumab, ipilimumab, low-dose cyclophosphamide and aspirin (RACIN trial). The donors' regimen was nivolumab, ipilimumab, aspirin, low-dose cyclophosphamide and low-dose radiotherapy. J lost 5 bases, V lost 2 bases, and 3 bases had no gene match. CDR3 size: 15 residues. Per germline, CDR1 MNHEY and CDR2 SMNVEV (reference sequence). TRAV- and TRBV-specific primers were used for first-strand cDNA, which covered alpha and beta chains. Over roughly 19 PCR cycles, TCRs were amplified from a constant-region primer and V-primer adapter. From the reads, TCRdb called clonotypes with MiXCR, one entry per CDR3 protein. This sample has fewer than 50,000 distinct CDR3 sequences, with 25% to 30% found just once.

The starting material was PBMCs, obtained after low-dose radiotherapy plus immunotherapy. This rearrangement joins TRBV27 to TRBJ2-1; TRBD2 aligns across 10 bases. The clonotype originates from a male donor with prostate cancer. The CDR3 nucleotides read TGTGCCAGCAGTTTAGGGACTAGCGCAAACAATGAGCAGTTCTTC. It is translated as CASSLGTSANNEQFF.